This note documents a single T cell receptor beta chain sequence. This record belongs to a study of blood T cell repertoires in COVID-19. Assay: immunoSEQ multiplex PCR; the TCRdb copy retains only in-frame clones and omits some. The table has around 270,000 clones, roughly 89% seen once. Input material: peripheral blood. This TCR derives from a man between 25 and 39 years old with acute or convalescent COVID-19.

CDR3 residues: CASSIQGAGYTF. In nucleotides, the CDR3 is TGTGCCAGTAGTATACAGGGCGCTGGCTACACCTTC. This chain links TRBV19 with TRBJ1-2; D may be TRBD1 (5 bases). Trimming stripped 2 bases from V and 7 bases from J, with 8 bases between. The V gene's germline CDR1 is LNHDA and CDR2 SQIVND (reference sequence). The CDR3 is 12 residues long.